This entry lists 14 T cell receptor beta chains sequenced from one sample in a study of blood T cell repertoires in COVID-19. Sequencing used immunoSEQ multiplex PCR; TCRdb keeps in-frame clones, though not all of them. The repertoire includes fewer than 130,000 clones, about 85% of them detected once, and 4.5% to 5% sits in the top ten. Sequencing input: peripheral blood. The receptors were gathered from a human donor in a cohort sampled during active COVID-19.

The CDR3 spells CSVDRGSTGELFF. Written as DNA, the CDR3 is TGCAGCGTTGACCGGGGGTCCACCGGGGAGCTGTTTTTT. The chain employs TRBV29-1 and TRBJ2-2; possible D gene TRBD2, 6 bases. The CDR3 is made up of 13 amino acids. Deletions cut 3 bases from V and 4 bases from J, with 9 bases between. CDR1 and CDR2 from the germline V gene are SQVTM and ANQGSEA.

This chain links TRBV7-9 with TRBJ2-3, with 9 bases matching TRBD1. Germline V gene sequence: CDR1 SEHNR, CDR2 FQNEAQ (reference sequence). CDR3 length: 15 residues. The V segment lost 5 bases and the J segment 2 bases; nucleotides outside the gene matches: 5. CDR3 nucleotides: TGTGCCAGCAGCCCGGACAGGGGAGTCACAGATACGCAGTATTTT. Translated, it gives CASSPDRGVTDTQYF.

The chain has TRBV30 and TRBJ2-3; 10 bases map to TRBD2. The CDR3 is 15 amino acids. The germline CDR1 and CDR2 sequences are GTSNPN and SVGIG (reference sequence). Unmatched junction bases numbered 5, after V lost 4 bases and J lost 1 base. The CDR3 nucleotides are TGTGCCTGGACCCCCGGGACTAGCGGCACAGATACGCAGTATTTT. It translates to CAWTPGTSGTDTQYF.

The chain employs TRBV24-1 and TRBJ2-5; 8 bases map to TRBD1. Germline V gene sequence: CDR1 KGHDR, CDR2 SFDVKD. Trimming removed 5 bases from V and 5 bases from J; junction bases left unmatched: 9. This CDR3 contains 15 residues. CDR3 in amino acids: CATSVGGQGVETQYF. The CDR3 region has the DNA TGTGCCACCAGTGTCGGAGGACAGGGCGTGGAGACCCAGTACTTC.

This clone appeared a single time. This chain uses TRBV23-1 with TRBJ2-7, with 10 bases lining up with TRBD1. TRBV23-1 is an open reading frame whose function is uncertain. The CDR3 runs to 15 residues. V dropped 7 bases and J dropped 2; count of bases not matched to a gene: 8. CDR3 sequence: CASTISGTGAYEQYF. CDR3 nucleotide sequence: TGCGCCAGCACCATTTCCGGGACAGGGGCCTACGAGCAGTACTTC.

The rearrangement uses TRBV30 and TRBJ2-3; D is unresolved. V was pared by 3 bases and J by 10 bases, with 11 bases between. Germline-derived CDR1 and CDR2 are GTSNPN and SVGIG (reference sequence). This CDR3 is 11 amino acids long. The CDR3 DNA reads as TGTGCCTGGAGCTTCAAGGAGTCGCAGTATTTT. It translates to CAWSFKESQYF.

The chain combines TRBV5-1 with TRBJ1-1; 10 nucleotides line up with TRBD1. Trimming took 4 bases from V and 1 from J; bases not matched to a gene: 4. CDR1 is SGHRS, CDR2 YFSETQ, per germline. This CDR3 region has 15 residues. The CDR3 here is CASSAGQGGNTEAFF. CDR3 DNA: TGCGCCAGCAGCGCCGGACAGGGGGGGAACACTGAAGCTTTCTTT.

In its sample, this clone was seen once. The gene calls are TRBV5-6 and TRBJ2-1; TRBD2 aligns across 13 bases. Losses at the gene ends were 2 bases for V and 15 bases for J; bases not matched to a gene: 8. The CDR3 is 14 amino acids. CDR1 and CDR2 (germline): SGHDT, YYEEEE. Here the CDR3 reads CASSFGTSGVARFF. The CDR3 bases are TGTGCCAGCAGCTTCGGGACTAGCGGGGTTGCGAGGTTCTTC.

The chain links TRBV10-3 to TRBJ2-2; perhaps TRBD1 as D (5 bases). Trimming pared 4 bases from V and 1 base from J, leaving 7 bases between. Per germline, CDR1 ENHRY and CDR2 SYGVKD. This CDR3 contains 14 residues. CDR3: CAISAGQNTGELFF. The DNA for the CDR3 is TGTGCCATCAGTGCAGGGCAGAACACCGGGGAGCTGTTTTTT.

The gene calls are TRBV11-2 and TRBJ2-7; the match to TRBD1 covers 7 bases. V was pared by 5 bases and J by 3 bases, with 13 bases of the junction left unmatched. Germline CDR1 and CDR2: SGHAT and FQNNGV. CDR3 size: 16 residues. CDR3 region: CASSRTTGQISYEQYF. CDR3 nucleotide sequence: TGTGCCAGCAGCCGAACAACGGGACAGATAAGCTACGAGCAGTACTTC.

This chain uses TRBV7-2 with TRBJ2-2; D unclear. The CDR3 consists of 14 residues. The V gene's germline CDR1 is SGHTA and CDR2 FQGNSA. Trimming removed 5 bases at V and 2 bases at J, with 9 bases between. The CDR3 DNA follows: TGTGCCAGCAGCCGCCAGGCAAACACCGGGGAGCTGTTTTTT. This sequence encodes CASSRQANTGELFF.

J is TRBJ2-1 and V is TRBV6-1; the match to TRBD2 covers 14 bases. The germline V gene has CDR1 MNHNS and CDR2 SASEGT. This CDR3 region has 16 residues. Unmatched junction bases numbered 9, after V lost 4 bases and J lost 10 bases. The CDR3 loop reads CASSAGTSGGLGEQFF. DNA of the CDR3: TGTGCCAGCAGTGCCGGGACTAGCGGGGGCCTGGGGGAGCAGTTCTTC.

V and J are TRBV19 and TRBJ1-5, with D perhaps matching TRBD1 (5 bases). Trimming pared 6 bases from V and 5 bases from J, leaving 8 bases between. This CDR3 has 12 amino acids. CDR1 LNHDA and CDR2 SQIVND come from the germline V gene (reference sequence). CDR3 residues: CASSDSHQPQHF. CDR3 bases: TGTGCCAGTAGCGACAGTCATCAGCCCCAGCATTTT.

This clone was observed once. This chain links TRBV19 with TRBJ2-7; no definite D call. The length of the CDR3 is 13 residues. Trimming removed 3 bases from V and 0 bases from J, with 6 bases in between. Germline CDR1 is LNHDA and CDR2 is SQIVND (reference sequence). As DNA, the CDR3 is TGTGCCAGTAGTATGCTAAGCTCCTACGAGCAGTACTTC. Residues: CASSMLSSYEQYF.